This TCR beta chain originates from a study of blood T cell repertoires in COVID-19. Study context: Collection of acute and convalescent COVID-19 samples took place in the United States, Italy and Spain. Sample material is recorded as cDNA or gDNA derived from T cells, B-cell-depleted T cells, or PBMCs.

As handled by the study authors: Nucleated cell counts were estimated from reference gene primer amplification. Here immunoSEQ multiplex PCR was the method, and the copy in TCRdb shows in-frame clones only, minus some. For V, J and clone size, that table is used; D and trimming come from the DNA. The table has 50,000 to 70,000 clones, 87% seen once. The CDR3 sequence is 14 residues long. Between the trimmed V and J ends, which lost 1 base and 2 bases, there was a span of 9 bases. Germline assignment: CDR1 SEHNR and CDR2 FQNEAQ (reference sequence). Sample: peripheral blood. The origin of this receptor is a man in his sixties with active or convalescent COVID-19. This sequence joins TRBV7-9 and TRBJ2-7, with D hard to call. CDR3 sequence: CASSLGATTYEQYF. CDR3 sequence (DNA): TGTGCCAGCAGCTTAGGGGCTACCACCTACGAGCAGTACTTC. The full variable domain, its missing parts supplied by reference TRBV7-9 and TRBJ2-7, is DTGVSQNPRHKITKRGQNVTFRCDPISEHNRLYWYRQTLGQGPEFLTYFQNEAQLEKSRLLSDRFSAERPKGSFSTLEIQRTEQGDSAMYLCASSLGATTYEQYFGPGTRLTVT.